Below, 14 T cell receptor beta chains from the same sample are listed, as sequenced in a study of T-cell reconstitution after alpha-beta-depleted transplantation in children. The TCRbeta library incorporated unique molecular identifiers. MiXCR, applied by TCRdb to the PCR reads, yields one record per CDR3 protein. The table shows about 610,000 distinct CDR3 sequences, with 10% to 13% occurring only once. The specimen was PBMCs from the stem cell graft donor, collected from the stem cell graft. All receptors come from a human donor who donated a stem cell graft to a child with acute myeloid leukemia.

This clonotype occurred many times. This chain links TRBV29-1 with TRBJ2-2; D is perhaps TRBD1 (6 bases). The CDR3 consists of 17 residues. V gave up 2 bases and J gave up 4 bases, with 20 bases separating them. Germline CDR1 is SQVTM and CDR2 is ANQGSEA. The CDR3 region is CSVESRTQGIITGELFF. Here the CDR3 DNA reads TGCAGCGTTGAATCCCGGACTCAGGGGATAATCACCGGGGAGCTGTTTTTT.

V gene TRBV9 combines with J gene TRBJ2-1; possibly TRBD1 for D (5 bases). CDR3 length: 13 amino acids. Germline V lookup: CDR1 SGDLS, CDR2 YYNGEE. Trimming pared 9 bases from V and 5 bases from J, leaving 15 bases between. This CDR3 is CAISADTNNEQFF. In DNA, the CDR3 is TGTGCCATCAGTGCGGACACGAACAATGAGCAGTTCTTC.

A remark on this clonotype: Because the CDR3 is missing its conserved closing phenylalanine or tryptophan, this is likely a read error. This chain connects TRBV20-1 to TRBJ2-1; maybe TRBD2 (6 bases). The ends were cut back, 5 bases at V and 8 bases at J, with 19 bases in the middle. The CDR3 loop spans 14 amino acids. CDR1 DFQATT and CDR2 SNEGSKA come from the germline V gene (reference sequence). The CDR3 loop is CSAQIGRLDYEQFS. CDR3 sequence (DNA): TGCAGTGCTCAGATAGGGAGGTTAGACTATGAGCAGTTCTCC.

The V gene is TRBV20-1, the J gene TRBJ1-5, with D perhaps matching TRBD1 (5 bases). The length of the CDR3 is 15 residues. The V and J ends lost 1 base and 0 bases respectively, with 10 bases between them. Germline V CDR1 and CDR2: DFQATT, SNEGSKA (reference sequence). The CDR3, as DNA: TGCAGTGCTAGAGGGGGCAGCAATAGCAATCAGCCCCAGCATTTT. Translated: CSARGGSNSNQPQHF.

This clonotype was detected a few times. CDR3 sequence reads: CASSESRNTGELFF. Here the CDR3 DNA reads TGTGCCAGCAGTGAGTCTAGGAACACCGGGGAGCTGTTTTTT. The chain recombines TRBV6-4 with TRBJ2-2; no clear D gene. This CDR3 has 14 amino acids. Germline-derived CDR1 and CDR2 are MRHNA and SNTAGT. Trimming left V 3 bases short and J 1 base short, with 6 bases between.

The J gene is TRBJ2-3, the V gene TRBV27; the match to TRBD2 covers 7 bases. The germline V gene encodes CDR1 MNHEY and CDR2 SMNVEV (reference sequence). V dropped 5 bases and J dropped 1; count of bases not matched to a gene: 6. This CDR3 has 15 amino acids. Here the CDR3 DNA reads TGTGCCAGCAGTGGATGGGGGGGGGGCACAGATACGCAGTATTTT. Translating it yields CASSGWGGGTDTQYF.

The table lists this clonotype with a few counts. The V call is TRBV24-1, the J call TRBJ2-2; 9 bases agree with TRBD1. The CDR3 has 16 amino acids. Germline V gives CDR1 KGHDR, CDR2 SFDVKD. Trimming at V came to 7 bases and at J to 2 bases, leaving 7 bases not matched to a gene. The CDR3 is CATRPGQGPNTGELFF. The CDR3 nucleotides are TGTGCCACCAGGCCGGGACAGGGACCTAACACCGGGGAGCTGTTTTTT.

The V gene is TRBV6-6, the J gene TRBJ2-1; no firm D call. CDR3 size: 12 residues. Trimming took off 2 bases at V and 6 bases at J, with 5 bases between the two ends. Germline assignment: CDR1 MNHNY and CDR2 SVGAGI (reference sequence). The CDR3 bases are TGTGCCAGCAGTTACGAGCGCAATGAGCAGTTCTTC. Its protein product is CASSYERNEQFF.

Only a few counts were recorded for this clonotype. The CDR3 is CASSLVPGIMNTEAFF. The CDR3 DNA follows: TGTGCCAGCAGCTTAGTCCCGGGGATCATGAACACTGAAGCTTTCTTT. This chain connects TRBV7-2 to TRBJ1-1, with D uncertain. This CDR3 comprises 16 residues. Germline assignment: CDR1 SGHTA and CDR2 FQGNSA. V was shortened by 1 base and J by 0 bases, with 12 bases between the two germline ends. Together with reference TRBV7-2 and TRBJ1-1, the CDR3 gives the full variable domain: GAGVSQSPSNKVTEKGKDVELRCDPISGHTALYWYRQSLGQGLEFLIYFQGNSAPDKSGLPSDRFSAERTGGSVSTLTIQRTQQEDSAVYLCASSLVPGIMNTEAFFGQGTRLTVV.

This clonotype occurred once. This may come from a read error, since a much larger clone is one base off. V and J are TRBV6-5 and TRBJ2-7, with TRBD2 matching over 13 bases. CDR1 and CDR2 from the germline V gene are MNHEY and SVGAGI. V trimming: 4 bases; J trimming: 3 bases; junction bases outside the gene matches: 3. The CDR3 loop spans 15 amino acids. The CDR3 bases are TGTGCCAGCAGTTGGGGACTAGCGGGATTCTACGAGCAGTACTTC. Residues: CASSWGLAGFYEQYF.

V and J are TRBV12-3 or TRBV12-4 and TRBJ2-2; 8 nucleotides align to TRBD1. This CDR3 is built from 16 residues. V was clipped by 7 bases and J by 4 bases; unmatched bases: 11. The CDR3 spells CASTLQGAQITGELFF. CDR3 in DNA: TGTGCCAGCACCCTGCAGGGGGCGCAGATCACCGGGGAGCTGTTTTTT.

The chain uses TRBV18 and TRBJ2-3; 9 nucleotides align to TRBD1. The CDR3 runs 16 residues. The germline V gene encodes CDR1 KGHSH and CDR2 LQKENI. After removal of 3 bases from V and 9 bases from J, the junction contained 13 bases not matched to a gene. The CDR3 sequence is CASSPSPGTGKGTQYF. CDR3 DNA sequence: TGTGCCAGCTCACCCAGTCCCGGGACAGGGAAGGGAACGCAGTATTTT.

This clonotype was seen many times. The chain carries TRBV12-3 or TRBV12-4 and TRBJ2-1; D might be TRBD2 (6 bases). The CDR3 is 13 residues long. V was trimmed by 4 bases and J by 7 bases, leaving 11 bases between them. CDR3 protein: CASSSVLANEQFF. Written as DNA, the CDR3 is TGTGCCAGCAGTTCCGTCCTAGCGAATGAGCAGTTCTTC.

V usage is TRBV20-1 and J usage is TRBJ2-3, with unresolved D. The V gene's germline CDR1 is DFQATT and CDR2 SNEGSKA (reference sequence). The V end was cut by 3 bases, the J end by 0 bases, with 7 bases between. The CDR3 is made up of 13 amino acids. The CDR3 here is CSASASSTDTQYF. CDR3 sequence (DNA): TGCAGTGCTAGCGCTTCTAGCACAGATACGCAGTATTTT.